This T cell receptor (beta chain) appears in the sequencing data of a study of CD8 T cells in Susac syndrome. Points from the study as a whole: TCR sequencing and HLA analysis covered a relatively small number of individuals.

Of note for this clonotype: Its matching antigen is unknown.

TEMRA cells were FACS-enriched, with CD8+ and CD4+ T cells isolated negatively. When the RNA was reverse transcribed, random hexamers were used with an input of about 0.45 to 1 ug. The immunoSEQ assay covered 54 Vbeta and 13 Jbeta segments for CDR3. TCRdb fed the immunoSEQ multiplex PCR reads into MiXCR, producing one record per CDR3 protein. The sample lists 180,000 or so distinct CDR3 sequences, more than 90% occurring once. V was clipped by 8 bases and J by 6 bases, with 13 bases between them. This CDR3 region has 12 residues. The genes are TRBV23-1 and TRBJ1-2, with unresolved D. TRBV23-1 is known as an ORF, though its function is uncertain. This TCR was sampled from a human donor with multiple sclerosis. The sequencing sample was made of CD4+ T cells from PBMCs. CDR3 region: CASRSPADGYTF. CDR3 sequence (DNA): TGCGCCAGCCGATCTCCGGCGGATGGCTACACCTTC.